A single sample is the source of the 26 T cell receptor beta chains below, sequenced in a study of T cells in Graves' hyperthyroidism and ophthalmopathy. RNA transcripts provided the source from which TCR beta CDR3 regions were amplified. With the HTBI primer set, the TCR CDR3 went through a first round of RT-PCR. Each CDR3 protein gets one entry after TCRdb re-called the multiplex PCR reads with MiXCR. The sample includes more than 300,000 distinct CDR3 sequences, about 14% of them seen just once. The sample taken for sequencing was blood. These receptors all come from a woman aged 25 to 39 with Graves' ophthalmopathy.

This clonotype has a count of ten or more. The rearrangement links TRBV28 to TRBJ2-7; D unclear. V was trimmed by 10 bases and J by 1 base, leaving 14 bases between them. This CDR3 contains 13 residues. From germline, CDR1 is MDHEN and CDR2 SYDVKM. CDR3 DNA: TGTGCCACCAAAGCCCAAGCGTCCTACGAGCAGTACTTC. Its translation: CATKAQASYEQYF.

This clonotype was counted ten times or more. This sequence joins TRBV11-2 and TRBJ2-5; D perhaps matches TRBD1 (5 bases). Trimming cost V 5 bases and J 9 bases, with 10 bases left between them. Germline CDR1 reads SGHAT; CDR2 reads FQNNGV. The CDR3 is 11 residues long. This CDR3 is CASSVGQSQYF. The CDR3 coding sequence is TGTGCCAGCAGCGTCGGACAATCCCAGTACTTC. Combining the CDR3 with reference TRBV11-2 and TRBJ2-5 gives the whole variable domain EAGVAQSPRYKIIEKRQSVAFWCNPISGHATLYWYQQILGQGPKLLIQFQNNGVVDDSQLPKDRFSAERLKGVDSTLKIQPAKLEDSAVYLCASSVGQSQYFGPGTRLLVL.

This clonotype was picked up many times. V gene TRBV20-1 combines with J gene TRBJ2-3; 12 bases match TRBD2. CDR1 is DFQATT and CDR2 is SNEGSKA in the germline V gene (reference sequence). V lost 2 bases to trimming and J lost 2 bases; unmatched junction nucleotides: 5. The CDR3 sequence is 16 residues long. The CDR3 reads CSARMLAGGVTDTQYF. The CDR3 DNA sequence: TGCAGTGCTAGAATGCTAGCGGGGGGGGTCACAGATACGCAGTATTTT.

This clonotype was recorded many times. The rearrangement joins TRBV11-2 to TRBJ2-5; possible D gene TRBD1, 5 bases. The germline V gene has CDR1 SGHAT and CDR2 FQNNGV. Trimming removed 5 bases at V and 7 bases at J, with 20 bases between. This CDR3 spans 15 amino acids. DNA of the CDR3: TGTGCCAGCAGCCCCGTTAGGGGCTCCCCCGGGACCCAGTACTTC. This encodes CASSPVRGSPGTQYF.

V usage is TRBV6-2 or TRBV6-3 and J usage is TRBJ2-6; 10 nucleotides line up with TRBD1. The length of the CDR3 is 17 residues. Germline CDR1 MNHEY, CDR2 SVGEGT. V lost 4 bases, J lost 2 bases, and 5 bases stayed unmatched. The CDR3 coding sequence is TGTGCCAGCAGTTCTTACGGACAGGGGGCTGGGGCCAACGTCCTGACTTTC. It yields the protein CASSSYGQGAGANVLTF.

This clonotype was seen ten or more times. The V and J genes are TRBV20-1 and TRBJ2-5; maybe TRBD1 (5 bases). The germline gives CDR1 DFQATT, CDR2 SNEGSKA (reference sequence). The CDR3 runs 13 residues. V lost 2 bases to trimming and J lost 0 bases, with 7 bases between them. CDR3 amino acids: CSARPRDQETQYF. CDR3 bases: TGCAGTGCTAGACCCAGGGACCAAGAGACCCAGTACTTC.

There are many counts of this clonotype. A much larger clone differs from this one at a single base, so this may be a read error. This chain links TRBV7-3 with TRBJ2-1; 8 nucleotides line up with TRBD2. This CDR3 has 15 amino acids. Trimming took 7 bases from V and 6 from J; bases not matched to a gene: 11. From germline, CDR1 is SGHTA and CDR2 FQGTGA. The CDR3: CASNSLAGGSNEQFF. CDR3 DNA sequence: TGTGCCAGCAACAGCTTGGCGGGGGGATCCAATGAGCAGTTCTTC.

This clonotype was seen repeatedly, ten times or more. This rearrangement joins TRBV5-4 to TRBJ2-3, with D hard to call. V lost 2 bases and J 2 bases, leaving 9 bases between the germline ends. Germline CDR1 reads SGHNT; CDR2 reads YYREEE (reference sequence). This CDR3 region has 14 residues. As DNA, the CDR3 is TGTGCCAGCAGCTTTGTGGGAAACACAGATACGCAGTATTTT. Protein product: CASSFVGNTDTQYF.

This clonotype was recorded many times. This chain joins TRBV11-2 and TRBJ1-4; D is undetermined. The CDR3 has 14 amino acids. Trimming took off 1 base at V and 6 bases at J, with 9 bases between the two ends. Germline assignment: CDR1 SGHAT and CDR2 FQNNGV. CDR3 nucleotides: TGTGCCAGCAGCTTAGTTAACAGTTATGAAAAACTGTTTTTT. Translation: CASSLVNSYEKLFF.

This clonotype was picked up many times. This rearrangement joins TRBV11-3 to TRBJ2-5; D possibly corresponds to TRBD2 (5 bases). Germline CDR1 reads SGHNT; CDR2 reads YENEEA. V lost 3 bases and J 1 base, leaving 9 bases between the germline ends. The CDR3 extends over 14 amino acids. CDR3 coding DNA: TGTGCCAGCAGCTTCTACGGAGGCCAAGAGACCCAGTACTTC. As protein: CASSFYGGQETQYF.

In its sample, this clonotype was seen many times. This chain joins TRBV6-5 and TRBJ2-3; 11 nucleotides agree with TRBD1. After removal of 2 bases from V and 6 bases from J, the junction contained 7 bases not matched to a gene. There are 16 residues in the CDR3. Germline CDR1 MNHEY, CDR2 SVGAGI. CDR3 bases: TGTGCCAGCAGTTACCCCGGACAGGGGGCAGCGGATACGCAGTATTTT. Residues: CASSYPGQGAADTQYF.

In its sample, this clonotype was seen many times. This rearrangement joins TRBV30 to TRBJ2-5; no reliable D call. There are 12 residues in the CDR3. V lost 7 bases to trimming and J lost 5 bases, with 14 bases between them. Germline CDR1 reads GTSNPN; CDR2 reads SVGIG (reference sequence). The CDR3 protein is CALSNSGETQYF. CDR3 in DNA: TGTGCCTTGTCCAATTCCGGGGAGACCCAGTACTTC.

This clonotype came up many times. The rearrangement uses TRBV10-3 and TRBJ1-2; TRBD1 matches at 9 bases. V trimming: 2 bases; J trimming: 8 bases; junction bases outside the gene matches: 9. Germline assignment: CDR1 ENHRY and CDR2 SYGVKD. This CDR3 is built from 15 residues. The CDR3 nucleotides are TGTGCCATCAGTGAGGGGACAGGGCCAAATGGCGGCTACACCTTC. This translates into CAISEGTGPNGGYTF.

In its sample, this clonotype was seen many times. The chain employs TRBV30 and TRBJ1-5; possible D gene TRBD1, 6 bases. Germline V gene lookup returns CDR1 GTSNPN and CDR2 SVGIG (reference sequence). The CDR3 has 14 amino acids. Trimming pared 0 bases from V and 6 bases from J, leaving 12 bases between. The CDR3 sequence is CAWSVPAGAQPQHF. CDR3 in DNA: TGTGCCTGGAGTGTACCGGCAGGGGCTCAGCCCCAGCATTTT. Filled out from reference TRBV30 and TRBJ1-5, the complete variable domain reads SQTIHQWPATLVQPVGSPLSLECTVEGTSNPNLYWYRQAAGRGLQLLFYSVGIGQISSEVPQNLSASRPQDRQFILSSKKLLLSDSGFYLCAWSVPAGAQPQHFGDGTRLSIL.

The sample holds many counts of this clonotype. V gene TRBV4-1 combines with J gene TRBJ1-5; D remains ambiguous. The CDR3 totals 16 residues. CDR1 is MGHRA and CDR2 is YSYEKL in the germline V gene. Between the trimmed V and J ends, which lost 1 base and 3 bases, there was a span of 13 bases. The CDR3 nucleotides are TGCGCCAGCAGCCAAGCGGTAGGGCGGTACAATCAGCCCCAGCATTTT. It encodes CASSQAVGRYNQPQHF.

The chain couples TRBV7-9 to TRBJ2-7; 8 bases align to TRBD2. The CDR3 covers 15 residues. Germline V gives CDR1 SEHNR, CDR2 FQNEAQ (reference sequence). The trim removed 2 bases at V and 3 bases at J, leaving 6 bases unmatched. This chain's CDR3 is CASSLSGGAGYEQYF. DNA for the CDR3: TGTGCCAGCAGCTTATCCGGGGGGGCCGGCTACGAGCAGTACTTC.

To note about this clonotype: This sequence may be a read error, since a much larger clone differs from it by one base. The chain has TRBV7-2 and TRBJ2-1, with D possibly being TRBD2 (6 bases). With 7 bases removed from V and 11 bases from J, the gap between germline ends came to 24 bases. This CDR3 spans 15 amino acids. The germline V gene encodes CDR1 SGHTA and CDR2 FQGNSA. CDR3 sequence reads: CASTVLSGPRDKQFF. The CDR3 nucleotides read TGTGCCAGCACCGTACTTAGCGGACCCCGGGATAAGCAGTTCTTC.

This clonotype was seen ten or more times. The chain uses TRBV20-1 and TRBJ2-5; unclear D gene. The germline gives CDR1 DFQATT, CDR2 SNEGSKA (reference sequence). This CDR3 spans 15 amino acids. Trimming pared 0 bases from V and 5 bases from J, leaving 16 bases between. CDR3 DNA: TGCAGTGCTAGAGATGGGTGGGCAGGTGGGGAGACCCAGTACTTC. Protein: CSARDGWAGGETQYF.

This clonotype has at least ten counts. CDR3 nucleotide sequence: TGTGCCAGCAGCTTGGGGGCAGAAGAGACCCAGTACTTC. It codes for CASSLGAEETQYF. This chain joins TRBV5-6 and TRBJ2-5; D unclear. The CDR3 has 13 residues. The germline V gene has CDR1 SGHDT and CDR2 YYEEEE. Trimming shortened V by 0 bases and J by 3 bases, and 6 bases separated the two germline ends.

The chain recombines TRBV7-9 with TRBJ2-5, with 8 bases matching TRBD2. The germline V gene has CDR1 SEHNR and CDR2 FQNEAQ (reference sequence). After removal of 1 base from V and 1 base from J, the junction contained 8 bases not matched to a gene. The CDR3 is made up of 17 amino acids. The CDR3: CASSLVGLAGLQETQYF. Written as DNA, the CDR3 is TGTGCCAGCAGCTTAGTCGGGCTAGCGGGCCTCCAAGAGACCCAGTACTTC.

This sequence joins TRBV20-1 and TRBJ2-2, with 11 bases lining up with TRBD2. This CDR3 contains 17 residues. Losses at the gene ends were 0 bases for V and 0 bases for J; bases not matched to a gene: 3. From germline, CDR1 is DFQATT and CDR2 SNEGSKA (reference sequence). CDR3 loop: CSARDTSGGSNTGELFF. CDR3 DNA sequence: TGCAGTGCTAGAGACACTAGCGGGGGCTCGAACACCGGGGAGCTGTTTTTT.

In its sample, this clonotype was seen many times. The J gene is TRBJ2-2, the V gene TRBV7-3; 9 bases fit TRBD1. The CDR3 runs 15 residues. In germline, CDR1 is SGHTA, CDR2 FQGTGA. With V trimmed by 4 bases and J by 5 bases, 5 bases remained unmatched. The CDR3 DNA reads TGTGCCAGCAGCTCGTCACAGGGGGCAACCGGGGAGCTGTTTTTT. Translating gives CASSSSQGATGELFF. Together with reference TRBV7-3 and TRBJ2-2, the CDR3 gives the full variable domain: GAGVSQTPSNKVTEKGKYVELRCDPISGHTALYWYRQSLGQGPEFLIYFQGTGAADDSGLPNDRFFAVRPEGSVSTLKIQRTERGDSAVYLCASSSSQGATGELFFGEGSRLTVL.

There are many counts of this clonotype. The chain has TRBV5-6 and TRBJ2-5; 9 bases match TRBD1. The germline V gene has CDR1 SGHDT and CDR2 YYEEEE. With V trimmed by 5 bases and J by 3 bases, 8 bases remained unmatched. The CDR3 has 15 amino acids. CDR3 coding DNA: TGTGCCAGCAGTTTTATGACAGGGGGGAAAGAGACCCAGTACTTC. It encodes CASSFMTGGKETQYF.

This clonotype came up many times. V is TRBV12-3 or TRBV12-4 and J is TRBJ1-1; no clear D gene. Between the trimmed V and J ends, which lost 3 bases and 1 base, there was a span of 6 bases. The CDR3 totals 13 residues. The CDR3 DNA is TGTGCCAGCAGTTTGAGGAAGAACACTGAAGCTTTCTTT. It encodes CASSLRKNTEAFF.

This clonotype was seen a few times. At one of its ends the junction is not consistent with the germline gene, which may arise from a read error. The chain employs TRBV12-5 and TRBJ2-2; a possible D gene is TRBD2 (6 bases). CDR1 LGHNT and CDR2 FRNRAP come from the germline V gene. The CDR3 is 15 amino acids. The CDR3 DNA follows: TGTGCTAGTGCCCAGGGACTGCCGAACCCCGGGGAGCTGTTTTTT. This gives the protein CASAQGLPNPGELFF. Complete variable domain (other parts from reference TRBV12-5 and TRBJ2-2): DARVTQTPRHKVTEMGQEVTMRCQPILGHNTVFWYRQTMMQGLELLAYFRNRAPLDDSGMPKDRFSAEMPDATLATLKIQPSEPRDSAVYFCASAQGLPNPGELFFGEGSRLTVL.

This clonotype has at least ten counts. This chain links TRBV20-1 with TRBJ2-1; 10 bases map to TRBD1. Germline loops: CDR1 DFQATT, CDR2 SNEGSKA (reference sequence). The CDR3 loop spans 13 amino acids. The CDR3 is CRGETGGMNEQFF. CDR3 DNA: TGCAGGGGAGAGACAGGGGGCATGAATGAGCAGTTCTTC.